This TCR beta chain was sequenced for a study of blood T cells in healthy people across ages. Study results and caveats: A roughly linear fall in TCR beta diversity per million T cells was seen with increasing age.

Each sample gave at least 6.5 million isolated PBMCs. Through a sample-barcoded 5' primer and a J-beta primer mix, a second PCR was run for about 6 to 11 cycles. One entry per CDR3 protein results from TCRdb running MiXCR on the 5' RACE reads. Seen here are approximately 820,000 distinct CDR3 sequences, roughly 44% observed once, and the top ten hold around 21%. As for this clonotype: Its matching antigen is unknown. A read error may be the cause here, since a much bigger clone is one base away.

Sequenced: blood. This clonotype was obtained from a man in his 60s in good health.

CDR3 residues: CASSFRHGNYGCTF. In nucleotides, the CDR3 is TGTGCCAGCAGTTTCCGACATGGCAACTATGGCTGCACCTTC. This chain uses TRBV12-3 or TRBV12-4 with TRBJ1-2, with no clear D. The length of the CDR3 is 14 residues.